A selection of T cell receptor beta chains follows, all from one sample in a study of blood T cell repertoires in COVID-19. Produced via immunoSEQ multiplex PCR; TCRdb's table is partial and in-frame only. The table lists 95,000 or so clones, 81% of them singletons. The sequenced material came from peripheral blood. These receptors all come from an elderly man with active or convalescent COVID-19. The CDR3 runs from the conserved cysteine through the conserved F or W. Fields, in order: D gene, J gene, V gene, CDR3 protein. D genes are given only for firm matches.

d_call: TRBD1; j_call: TRBJ1-2; v_call: TRBV18; cdr3_aa: CASSPDRAYGYTF
d_call: -; j_call: TRBJ1-2; v_call: TRBV2; cdr3_aa: CASSEGALTRGYTF
d_call: -; j_call: TRBJ2-7; v_call: TRBV6-5; cdr3_aa: CASTRDDSNSYEQYF
d_call: -; j_call: TRBJ2-2; v_call: TRBV28; cdr3_aa: CATSGMAGELFF
d_call: -; j_call: TRBJ2-5; v_call: TRBV11-2; cdr3_aa: CASSTGHQETQYF
d_call: -; j_call: TRBJ1-2; v_call: TRBV5-8; cdr3_aa: CASSLGGGRTLGYTF
d_call: -; j_call: TRBJ1-1; v_call: TRBV25-1; cdr3_aa: CASSNRAHTEAFF
d_call: -; j_call: TRBJ2-3; v_call: TRBV29-1; cdr3_aa: CSGQANTDTQYF
d_call: TRBD2; j_call: TRBJ2-7; v_call: TRBV19; cdr3_aa: CASSIARTSGRVSSYEQYF
d_call: TRBD1; j_call: TRBJ2-1; v_call: TRBV28; cdr3_aa: CASTSVGTAYNEQFF
d_call: -; j_call: TRBJ1-1; v_call: TRBV6-1; cdr3_aa: CASSESGVTEAFF
d_call: TRBD2; j_call: TRBJ2-1; v_call: TRBV7-2; cdr3_aa: CASSTLGLADNEQFF
d_call: -; j_call: TRBJ1-2; v_call: TRBV2; cdr3_aa: CASSDQGFNYGYTF
d_call: -; j_call: TRBJ2-5; v_call: TRBV3-1/TRBV3-2; cdr3_aa: CASSRPTALGETQYF
d_call: -; j_call: TRBJ1-4; v_call: TRBV5-1; cdr3_aa: CASSHREGEKLFF
d_call: TRBD1; j_call: TRBJ2-1; v_call: TRBV7-9; cdr3_aa: CASSLMGQLNEQFF
d_call: -; j_call: TRBJ1-5; v_call: TRBV6-2/TRBV6-3; cdr3_aa: CASSYGGFHSNQPQHF
d_call: -; j_call: TRBJ1-4; v_call: TRBV18; cdr3_aa: CASSPDSNEKLFF
d_call: -; j_call: TRBJ2-2; v_call: TRBV5-8; cdr3_aa: CASSQTRTANTGELFF
d_call: -; j_call: TRBJ1-1; v_call: TRBV9; cdr3_aa: CASSAWAGGAANTEAFF
d_call: -; j_call: TRBJ1-1; v_call: TRBV7-9; cdr3_aa: CASQKQGDTEAFF
d_call: TRBD1; j_call: TRBJ1-6; v_call: TRBV14; cdr3_aa: CASSRTGGVDSPLHF
d_call: TRBD1; j_call: TRBJ1-2; v_call: TRBV27; cdr3_aa: CASSLVPGGGYGYTF
d_call: TRBD2; j_call: TRBJ2-7; v_call: TRBV3-1/TRBV3-2; cdr3_aa: CASSQDGPGGHTYEQYF
d_call: -; j_call: TRBJ1-5; v_call: TRBV3-1/TRBV3-2; cdr3_aa: CASSQLHQPQHF
d_call: TRBD1; j_call: TRBJ2-1; v_call: TRBV4-1; cdr3_aa: CASSQQAGTGPFDEQFF
d_call: -; j_call: TRBJ1-2; v_call: TRBV6-2/TRBV6-3; cdr3_aa: CASSSFDRPGAPNYGYTF
d_call: TRBD2; j_call: TRBJ2-3; v_call: TRBV9; cdr3_aa: CASSSPSGLTDTQYF
d_call: TRBD1; j_call: TRBJ1-3; v_call: TRBV11-2; cdr3_aa: CASSPRTGSGNTIYF
d_call: TRBD1; j_call: TRBJ2-7; v_call: TRBV7-6; cdr3_aa: CASSPTGLSYEQYF
d_call: -; j_call: TRBJ2-1; v_call: TRBV5-1; cdr3_aa: CASTESSFYNEQFF
d_call: TRBD2; j_call: TRBJ2-7; v_call: TRBV7-2; cdr3_aa: CASSLAGTSGVSYEQYF
d_call: -; j_call: TRBJ2-5; v_call: TRBV3-1/TRBV3-2; cdr3_aa: CASSPPRGFRNGQETQYF
d_call: TRBD1; j_call: TRBJ1-6; v_call: TRBV7-6; cdr3_aa: CASSWGTGGSYNSPLHF
d_call: -; j_call: TRBJ1-4; v_call: TRBV27; cdr3_aa: CASSPQGTGESKLFF
d_call: TRBD2; j_call: TRBJ2-5; v_call: TRBV11-2; cdr3_aa: CASSLAGGPQETQYF
d_call: TRBD2; j_call: TRBJ2-3; v_call: TRBV4-2; cdr3_aa: CASSQERGRADTQYF
d_call: TRBD2; j_call: TRBJ2-3; v_call: TRBV4-3; cdr3_aa: CASSLGLAGITDTQYF
d_call: TRBD1; j_call: TRBJ1-2; v_call: TRBV18; cdr3_aa: CASSPGTGGPYGYTF
d_call: -; j_call: TRBJ1-4; v_call: TRBV10-3; cdr3_aa: CAISEGGGRNEKLFF
d_call: TRBD1; j_call: TRBJ1-5; v_call: TRBV28; cdr3_aa: CASQAGGAEGNQPQHF
d_call: TRBD1; j_call: TRBJ1-2; v_call: TRBV4-1; cdr3_aa: CASSQEQGIRGYTF
d_call: -; j_call: TRBJ1-2; v_call: TRBV10-3; cdr3_aa: CAISESKTYPGDYGYTF
d_call: -; j_call: TRBJ1-4; v_call: TRBV2; cdr3_aa: CASSDPSSATNEKLFF
d_call: TRBD2; j_call: TRBJ2-7; v_call: TRBV6-2/TRBV6-3; cdr3_aa: CASSLAGTTYEQYF